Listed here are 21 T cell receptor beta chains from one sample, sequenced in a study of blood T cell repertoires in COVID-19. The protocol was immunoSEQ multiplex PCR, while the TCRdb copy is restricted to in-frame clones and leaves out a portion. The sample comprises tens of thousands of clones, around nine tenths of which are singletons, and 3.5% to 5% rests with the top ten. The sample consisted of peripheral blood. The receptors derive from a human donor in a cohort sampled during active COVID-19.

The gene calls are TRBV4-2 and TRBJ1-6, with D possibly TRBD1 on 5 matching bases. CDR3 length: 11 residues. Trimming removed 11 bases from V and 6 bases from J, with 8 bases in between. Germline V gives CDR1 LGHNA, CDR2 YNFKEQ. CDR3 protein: CAAGFNSPLHF. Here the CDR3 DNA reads TGTGCCGCAGGGTTTAATTCACCCCTCCACTTT.

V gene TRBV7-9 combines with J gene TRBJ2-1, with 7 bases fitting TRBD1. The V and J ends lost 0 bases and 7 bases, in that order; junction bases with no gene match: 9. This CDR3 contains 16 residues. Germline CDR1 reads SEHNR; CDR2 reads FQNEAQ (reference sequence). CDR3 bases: TGTGCCAGCAGCTTAGCGTCCGCGACAGGGTTAAATGAGCAGTTCTTC. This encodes CASSLASATGLNEQFF.

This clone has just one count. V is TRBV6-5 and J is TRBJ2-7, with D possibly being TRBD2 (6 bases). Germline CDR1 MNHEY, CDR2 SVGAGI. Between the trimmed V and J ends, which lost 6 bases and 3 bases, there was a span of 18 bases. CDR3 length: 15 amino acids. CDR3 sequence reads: CASSPSREKVYEQYF. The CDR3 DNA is TGTGCCAGCAGCCCCTCCCGGGAGAAAGTCTACGAGCAGTACTTC.

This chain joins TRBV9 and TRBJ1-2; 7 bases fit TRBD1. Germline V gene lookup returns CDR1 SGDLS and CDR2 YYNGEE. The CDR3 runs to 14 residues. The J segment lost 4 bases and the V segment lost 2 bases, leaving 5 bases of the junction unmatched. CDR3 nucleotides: TGTGCCAGCAGCGTCCAGGGGGGCTTCTATGGCTACACCTTC. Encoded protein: CASSVQGGFYGYTF.

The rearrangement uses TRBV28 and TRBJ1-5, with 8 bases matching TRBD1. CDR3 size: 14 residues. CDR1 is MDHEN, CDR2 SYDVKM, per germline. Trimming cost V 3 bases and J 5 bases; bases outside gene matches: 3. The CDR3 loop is CASSFSGGHQPQHF. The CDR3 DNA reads TGTGCCAGCAGTTTCTCAGGGGGCCATCAGCCCCAGCATTTT.

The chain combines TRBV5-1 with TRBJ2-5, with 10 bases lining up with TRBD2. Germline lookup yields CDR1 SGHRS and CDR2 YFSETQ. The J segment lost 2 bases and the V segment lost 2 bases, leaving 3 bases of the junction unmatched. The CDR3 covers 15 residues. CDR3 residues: CASSFSGRGQETQYF. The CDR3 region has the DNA TGCGCCAGCAGCTTCAGCGGGAGGGGTCAAGAGACCCAGTACTTC.

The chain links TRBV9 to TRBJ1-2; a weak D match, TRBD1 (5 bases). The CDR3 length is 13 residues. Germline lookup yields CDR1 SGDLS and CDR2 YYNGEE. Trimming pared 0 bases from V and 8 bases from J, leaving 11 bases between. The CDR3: CASSVGTGGGYTF. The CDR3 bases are TGTGCCAGCAGCGTAGGTACAGGAGGGGGCTACACCTTC.

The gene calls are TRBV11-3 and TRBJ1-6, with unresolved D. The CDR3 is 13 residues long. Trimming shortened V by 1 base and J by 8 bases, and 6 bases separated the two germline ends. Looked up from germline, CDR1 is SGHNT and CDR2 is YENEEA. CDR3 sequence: CASSLGPDSPLHF. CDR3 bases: TGTGCCAGCAGCTTAGGGCCCGATTCACCCCTCCACTTT.

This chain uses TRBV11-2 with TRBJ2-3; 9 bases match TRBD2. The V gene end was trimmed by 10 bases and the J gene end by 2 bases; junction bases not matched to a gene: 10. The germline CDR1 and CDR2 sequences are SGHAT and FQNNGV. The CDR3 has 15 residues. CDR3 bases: TGTGCCACCCAGACTAGCGGATCCTTCACAGATACGCAGTATTTT. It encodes CATQTSGSFTDTQYF.

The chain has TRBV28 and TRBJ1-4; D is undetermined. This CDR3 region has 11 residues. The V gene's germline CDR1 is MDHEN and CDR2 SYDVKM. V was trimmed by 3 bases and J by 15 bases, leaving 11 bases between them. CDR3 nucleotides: TGTGCCAGCAGTTTTTCCGAAGAGGTGTTTTTT. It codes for CASSFSEEVFF.

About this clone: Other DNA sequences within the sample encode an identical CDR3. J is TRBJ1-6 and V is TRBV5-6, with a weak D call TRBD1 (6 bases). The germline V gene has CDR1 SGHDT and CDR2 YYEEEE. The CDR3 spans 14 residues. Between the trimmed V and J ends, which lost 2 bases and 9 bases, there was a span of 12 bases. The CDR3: CASSLQGSGSPLHF. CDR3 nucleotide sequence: TGTGCCAGCAGCTTACAGGGATCCGGTTCACCCCTCCACTTT.

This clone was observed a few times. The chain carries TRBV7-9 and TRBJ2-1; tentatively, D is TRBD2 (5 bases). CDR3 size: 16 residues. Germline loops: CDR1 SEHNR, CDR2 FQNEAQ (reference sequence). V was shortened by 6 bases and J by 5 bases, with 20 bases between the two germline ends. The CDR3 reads CASSPNLGVLHNEQFF. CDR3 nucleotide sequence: TGTGCCAGCAGTCCGAACCTGGGAGTTCTCCACAATGAGCAGTTCTTC. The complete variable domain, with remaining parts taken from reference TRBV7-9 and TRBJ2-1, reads DTGVSQNPRHKITKRGQNVTFRCDPISEHNRLYWYRQTLGQGPEFLTYFQNEAQLEKSRLLSDRFSAERPKGSFSTLEIQRTEQGDSAMYLCASSPNLGVLHNEQFFGPGTRLTVL.

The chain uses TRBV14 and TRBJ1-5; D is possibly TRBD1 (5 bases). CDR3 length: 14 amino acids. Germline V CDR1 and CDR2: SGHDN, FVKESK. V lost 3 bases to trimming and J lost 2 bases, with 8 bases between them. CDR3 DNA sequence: TGTGCCAGCAGCCACTCAGGGCGCAATCAGCCCCAGCATTTT. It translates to CASSHSGRNQPQHF.

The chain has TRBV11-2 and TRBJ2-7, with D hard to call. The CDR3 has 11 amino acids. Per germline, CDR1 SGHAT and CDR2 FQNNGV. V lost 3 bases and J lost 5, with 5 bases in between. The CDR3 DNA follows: TGTGCCAGCAGCTTCGCGGACGAGCAGTACTTC. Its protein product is CASSFADEQYF.

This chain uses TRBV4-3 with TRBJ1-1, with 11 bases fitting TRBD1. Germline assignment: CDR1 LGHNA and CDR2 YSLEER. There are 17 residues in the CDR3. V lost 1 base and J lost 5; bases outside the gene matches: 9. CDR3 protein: CASSQGTGGPLGTEAFF. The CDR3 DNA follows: TGCGCCAGCAGCCAAGGGACAGGGGGCCCCCTTGGTACTGAAGCTTTCTTT.

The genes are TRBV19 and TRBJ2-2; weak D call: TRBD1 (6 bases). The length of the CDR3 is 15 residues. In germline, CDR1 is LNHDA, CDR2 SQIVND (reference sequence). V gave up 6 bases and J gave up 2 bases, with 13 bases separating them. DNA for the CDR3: TGTGCCAGTAGCCCCCAGGGGTTTAACACCGGGGAGCTGTTTTTT. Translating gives CASSPQGFNTGELFF.

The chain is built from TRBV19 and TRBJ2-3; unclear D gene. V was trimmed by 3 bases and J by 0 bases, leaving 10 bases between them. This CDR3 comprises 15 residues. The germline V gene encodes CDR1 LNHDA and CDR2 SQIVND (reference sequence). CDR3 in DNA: TGTGCCAGTAGTATGAGGTTATCTAGCACAGATACGCAGTATTTT. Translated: CASSMRLSSTDTQYF.

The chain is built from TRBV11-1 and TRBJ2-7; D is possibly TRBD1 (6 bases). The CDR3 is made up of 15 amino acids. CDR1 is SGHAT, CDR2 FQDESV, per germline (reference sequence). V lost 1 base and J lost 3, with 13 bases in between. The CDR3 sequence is CASSLENTGFYEQYF. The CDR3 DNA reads TGTGCCAGCAGCTTAGAAAACACAGGGTTCTACGAGCAGTACTTC.

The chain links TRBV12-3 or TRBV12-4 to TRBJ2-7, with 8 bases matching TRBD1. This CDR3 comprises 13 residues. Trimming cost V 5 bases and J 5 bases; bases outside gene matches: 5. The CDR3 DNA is TGTGCCAGCAGTGGACAGGGACTCCACGAGCAGTACTTC. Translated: CASSGQGLHEQYF.

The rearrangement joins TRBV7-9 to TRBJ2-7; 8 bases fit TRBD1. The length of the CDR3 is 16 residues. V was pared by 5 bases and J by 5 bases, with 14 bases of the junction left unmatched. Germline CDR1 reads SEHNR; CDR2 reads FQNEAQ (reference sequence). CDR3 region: CASSPGYRQGANEQYF. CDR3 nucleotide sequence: TGTGCCAGCAGCCCAGGGTACCGGCAGGGGGCCAACGAGCAGTACTTC.

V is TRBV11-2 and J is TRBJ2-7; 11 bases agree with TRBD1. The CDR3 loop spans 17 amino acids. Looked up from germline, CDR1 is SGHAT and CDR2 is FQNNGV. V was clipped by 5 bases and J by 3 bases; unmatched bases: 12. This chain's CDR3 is CASSPSRGGTGGYEQYF. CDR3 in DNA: TGTGCCAGCAGCCCATCCAGAGGGGGGACAGGGGGCTACGAGCAGTACTTC.